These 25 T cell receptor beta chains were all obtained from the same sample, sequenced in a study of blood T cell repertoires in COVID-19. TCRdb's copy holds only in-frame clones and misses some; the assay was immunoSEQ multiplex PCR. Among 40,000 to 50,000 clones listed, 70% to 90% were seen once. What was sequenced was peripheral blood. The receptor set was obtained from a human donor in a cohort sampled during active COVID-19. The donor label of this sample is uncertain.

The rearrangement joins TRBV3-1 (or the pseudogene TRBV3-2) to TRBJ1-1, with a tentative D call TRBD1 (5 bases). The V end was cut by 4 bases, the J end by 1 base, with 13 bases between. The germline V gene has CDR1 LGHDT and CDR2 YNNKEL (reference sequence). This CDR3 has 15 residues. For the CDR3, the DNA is TGTGCCAGCAGCCGAAGCGACAGTGAGAACACTGAAGCTTTCTTT. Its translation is CASSRSDSENTEAFF.

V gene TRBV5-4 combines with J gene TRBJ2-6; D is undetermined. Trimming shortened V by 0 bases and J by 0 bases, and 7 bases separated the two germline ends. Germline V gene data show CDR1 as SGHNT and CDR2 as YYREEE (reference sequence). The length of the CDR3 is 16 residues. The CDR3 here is CASSLGWSSGANVLTF. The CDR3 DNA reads TGTGCCAGCAGCTTGGGATGGAGCTCTGGGGCCAACGTCCTGACTTTC.

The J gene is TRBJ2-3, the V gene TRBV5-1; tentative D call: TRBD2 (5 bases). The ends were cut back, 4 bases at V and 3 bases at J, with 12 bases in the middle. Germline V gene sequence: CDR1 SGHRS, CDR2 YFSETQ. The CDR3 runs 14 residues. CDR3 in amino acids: CASSPLSGTDTQYF. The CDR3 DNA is TGCGCCAGCAGCCCCTTGTCGGGAACAGATACGCAGTATTTT.

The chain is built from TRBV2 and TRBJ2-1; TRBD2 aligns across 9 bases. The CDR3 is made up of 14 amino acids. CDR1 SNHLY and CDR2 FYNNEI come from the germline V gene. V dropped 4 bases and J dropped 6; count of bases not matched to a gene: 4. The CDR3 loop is CASSVSGGTNEQFF. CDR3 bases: TGTGCCAGCAGTGTTAGCGGGGGAACCAATGAGCAGTTCTTC.

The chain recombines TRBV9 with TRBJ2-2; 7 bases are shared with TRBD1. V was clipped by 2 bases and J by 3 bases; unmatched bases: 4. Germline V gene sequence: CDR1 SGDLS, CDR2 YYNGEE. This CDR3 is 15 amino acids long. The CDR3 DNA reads TGTGCCAGCAGCGTGGGGACAGTAGACACCGGGGAGCTGTTTTTT. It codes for CASSVGTVDTGELFF.

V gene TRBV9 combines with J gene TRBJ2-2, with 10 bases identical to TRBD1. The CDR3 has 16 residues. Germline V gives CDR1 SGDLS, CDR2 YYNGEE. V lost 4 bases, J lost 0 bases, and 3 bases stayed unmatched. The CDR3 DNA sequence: TGTGCCAGCAGCTTAGGACAGGGGGCGAACACCGGGGAGCTGTTTTTT. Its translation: CASSLGQGANTGELFF.

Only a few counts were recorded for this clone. CDR3 coding DNA: TGTGCCAGCAGCCTCACCTTCAGGGGGCAGGAGGATTCACCCCTCCACTTT. Translation: CASSLTFRGQEDSPLHF. The chain couples TRBV9 to TRBJ1-6; TRBD1 agrees at 8 bases. V trimming: 4 bases; J trimming: 8 bases; junction bases outside the gene matches: 14. The germline V gene encodes CDR1 SGDLS and CDR2 YYNGEE. The CDR3 has 17 residues.

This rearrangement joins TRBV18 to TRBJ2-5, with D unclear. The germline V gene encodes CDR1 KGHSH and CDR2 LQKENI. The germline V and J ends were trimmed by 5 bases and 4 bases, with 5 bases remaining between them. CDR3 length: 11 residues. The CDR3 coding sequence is TGTGCCAGCTCAACTCCAGAGACCCAGTACTTC. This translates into CASSTPETQYF.

CDR3 nucleotides: TGCGCCAGCAGCGGGCGTGAGACTAGAGTTTCCAATGAGCAGTTCTTC. Its protein is CASSGRETRVSNEQFF. The chain combines TRBV10-1 with TRBJ2-1, with D perhaps matching TRBD2 (6 bases). Germline V lookup: CDR1 WNHNN, CDR2 SYGVQD (reference sequence). V gave up 6 bases and J gave up 6 bases, with 21 bases separating them. The CDR3 extends over 16 amino acids.

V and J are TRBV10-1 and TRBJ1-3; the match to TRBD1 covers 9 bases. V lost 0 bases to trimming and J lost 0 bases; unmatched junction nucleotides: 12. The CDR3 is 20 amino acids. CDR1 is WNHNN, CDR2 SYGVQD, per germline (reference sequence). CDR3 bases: TGCGCCAGCAGTGAGTCGACAGGGGGATCCGAGTTTTTCTCTGGAAACACCATATATTTT. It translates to CASSESTGGSEFFSGNTIYF.

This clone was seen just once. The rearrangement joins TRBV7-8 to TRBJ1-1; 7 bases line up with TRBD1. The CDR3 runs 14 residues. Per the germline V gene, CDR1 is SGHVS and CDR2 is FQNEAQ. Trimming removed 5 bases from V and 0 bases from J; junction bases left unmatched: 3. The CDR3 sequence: CASSLGGMNTEAFF. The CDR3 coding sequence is TGTGCCAGCAGCCTAGGGGGCATGAACACTGAAGCTTTCTTT.

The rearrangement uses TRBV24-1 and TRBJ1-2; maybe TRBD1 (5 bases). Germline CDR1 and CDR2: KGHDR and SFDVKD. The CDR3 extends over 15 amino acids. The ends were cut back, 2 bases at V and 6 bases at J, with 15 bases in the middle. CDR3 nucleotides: TGTGCCACCAGTGATTCAGGCGCAGGGAGGGATGGCTACACCTTC. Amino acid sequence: CATSDSGAGRDGYTF.

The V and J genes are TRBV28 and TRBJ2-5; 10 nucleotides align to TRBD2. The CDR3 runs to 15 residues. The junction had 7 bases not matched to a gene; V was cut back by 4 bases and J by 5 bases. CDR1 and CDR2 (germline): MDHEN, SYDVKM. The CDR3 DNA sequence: TGTGCCAGCAGTTCCTCCGGAGCGGGGGGGGAGACCCAGTACTTC. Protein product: CASSSSGAGGETQYF.

The CDR3 coding sequence is TGCGCCAGCAGCAACCGACAGGGGGTTCCCACAGATACGCAGTATTTT. Translation gives CASSNRQGVPTDTQYF. The V gene is TRBV5-1, the J gene TRBJ2-3; 9 bases match TRBD1. Germline values: CDR1 SGHRS, CDR2 YFSETQ. CDR3 length equals 16 residues. The junction had 8 bases not matched to a gene; V was cut back by 4 bases and J by 2 bases. Using reference TRBV5-1 and TRBJ2-3 for the parts outside the CDR3, the full variable domain is KAGVTQTPRYLIKTRGQQVTLSCSPISGHRSVSWYQQTPGQGLQFLFEYFSETQRNKGNFPGRFSGRQFSNSRSEMNVSTLELGDSALYLCASSNRQGVPTDTQYFGPGTRLTVL.

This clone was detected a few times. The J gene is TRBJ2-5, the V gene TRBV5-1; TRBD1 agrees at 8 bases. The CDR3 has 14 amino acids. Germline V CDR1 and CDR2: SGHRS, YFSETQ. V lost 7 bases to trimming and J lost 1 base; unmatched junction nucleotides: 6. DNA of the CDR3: TGCGCCAGCTCCGATCAGGGGGCCCAAGAGACCCAGTACTTC. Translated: CASSDQGAQETQYF.

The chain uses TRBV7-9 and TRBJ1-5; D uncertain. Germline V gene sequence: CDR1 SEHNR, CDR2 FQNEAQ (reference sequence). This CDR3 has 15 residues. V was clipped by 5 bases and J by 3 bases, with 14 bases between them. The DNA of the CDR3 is TGTGCCAGCAGCCCGGGAACCGGGTACAATCAGCCCCAGCATTTT. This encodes CASSPGTGYNQPQHF.

CDR3 bases: TGTGCCACCAGCAGAGAACTAGCGGGGGGGTTAGAGCAGTTCTTC. It yields the protein CATSRELAGGLEQFF. This chain uses TRBV15 with TRBJ2-1, with 13 bases aligning to TRBD2. Germline V gene sequence: CDR1 LNHNV, CDR2 YYDKDF (reference sequence). This CDR3 contains 15 residues. Germline trimming cut 0 bases from V and 10 bases from J; bases unmatched to any gene: 3. The variable domain in full, with the rest retrieved from reference TRBV15 and TRBJ2-1, is DAMVIQNPRYQVTQFGKPVTLSCSQTLNHNVMYWYQQKSSQAPKLLFHYYDKDFNNEADTPDNFQSRRPNTSFCFLDIRSPGLGDTAMYLCATSRELAGGLEQFFGPGTRLTVL.

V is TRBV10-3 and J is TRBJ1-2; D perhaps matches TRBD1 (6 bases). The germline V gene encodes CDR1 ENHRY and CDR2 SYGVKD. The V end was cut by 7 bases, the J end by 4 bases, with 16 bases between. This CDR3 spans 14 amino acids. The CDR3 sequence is CAITADRVAYGYTF. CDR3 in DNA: TGTGCCATCACCGCGGACAGAGTTGCCTATGGCTACACCTTC.

The DNA for the CDR3 is TGTGCCAGCAGTGGGACAGGTAACTACGAGCAGTACTTC. Its protein is CASSGTGNYEQYF. The V gene is TRBV2, the J gene TRBJ2-7, with 7 bases fitting TRBD1. The trim removed 4 bases at V and 3 bases at J, leaving 3 bases unmatched. Germline V lookup: CDR1 SNHLY, CDR2 FYNNEI. This CDR3 contains 13 residues. The complete variable domain, with remaining parts taken from reference TRBV2 and TRBJ2-7, reads EPEVTQTPSHQVTQMGQEVILRCVPISNHLYFYWYRQILGQKVEFLVSFYNNEISEKSEIFDDQFSVERPDGSNFTLKIRSTKLEDSAMYFCASSGTGNYEQYFGPGTRLTVT.

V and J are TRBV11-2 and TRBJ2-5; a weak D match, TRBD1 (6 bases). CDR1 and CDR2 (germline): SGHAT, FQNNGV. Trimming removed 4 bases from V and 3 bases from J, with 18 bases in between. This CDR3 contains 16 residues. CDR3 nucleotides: TGTGCCAGCAGCTCGTGGACAGAAGAACGTAAAGAGACCCAGTACTTC. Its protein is CASSSWTEERKETQYF.

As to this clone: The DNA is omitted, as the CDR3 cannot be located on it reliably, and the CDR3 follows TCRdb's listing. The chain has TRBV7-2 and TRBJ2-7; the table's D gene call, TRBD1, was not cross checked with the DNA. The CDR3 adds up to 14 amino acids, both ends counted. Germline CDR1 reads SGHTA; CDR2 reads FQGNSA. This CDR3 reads CASSFGTGAVAEYF.

This chain's CDR3 is CASSQALVRPPESSGANVLTF. Written as DNA, the CDR3 is TGTGCCAGCAGCCAAGCCCTCGTGAGGCCCCCCGAGAGCTCTGGGGCCAACGTCCTGACTTTC. V gene TRBV3-1 (or the pseudogene TRBV3-2) combines with J gene TRBJ2-6; D is undetermined. The V end was cut by 1 base, the J end by 0 bases, with 22 bases between. The CDR3 is 21 residues long. Germline assignment: CDR1 LGHDT and CDR2 YNNKEL (reference sequence).

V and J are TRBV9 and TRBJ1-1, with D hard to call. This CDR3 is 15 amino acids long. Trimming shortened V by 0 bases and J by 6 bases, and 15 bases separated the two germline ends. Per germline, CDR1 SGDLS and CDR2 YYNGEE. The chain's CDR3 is CASSVVPRKTPEAFF. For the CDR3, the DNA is TGTGCCAGCAGCGTAGTCCCGAGGAAAACACCTGAAGCTTTCTTT. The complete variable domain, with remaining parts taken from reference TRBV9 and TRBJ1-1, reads DSGVTQTPKHLITATGQRVTLRCSPRSGDLSVYWYQQSLDQGLQFLIQYYNGEERAKGNILERFSAQQFPDLHSELNLSSLELGDSALYFCASSVVPRKTPEAFFGQGTRLTVV.

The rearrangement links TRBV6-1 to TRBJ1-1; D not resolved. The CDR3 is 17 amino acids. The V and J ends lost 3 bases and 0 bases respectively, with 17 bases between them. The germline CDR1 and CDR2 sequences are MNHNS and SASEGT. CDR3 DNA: TGTGCCAGCAGTGACCTAGCCTCCGGGTCCCTGAACACTGAAGCTTTCTTT. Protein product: CASSDLASGSLNTEAFF.

The CDR3 DNA reads as TGCGCCAGCAGCCAAGATGCGACAGGACCTGGGCCCCAGCATTTT. Translated, it gives CASSQDATGPGPQHF. The rearrangement uses TRBV4-3 and TRBJ1-5, with D possibly matching TRBD1 (6 bases). CDR1 LGHNA and CDR2 YSLEER come from the germline V gene. With 0 bases removed from V and 9 bases from J, the gap between germline ends came to 15 bases. The CDR3 is made up of 15 amino acids.